Listed here are 27 T cell receptor beta chains from one sample, sequenced in a study of T cells in localized non-small cell lung cancer. Some clones are missing from TCRdb's copy, which holds only in-frame ones; the method was immunoSEQ multiplex PCR. The repertoire holds about 82,000 clones, with about three quarters as singletons. The sample consisted of PBMCs, taken before any cancer treatment. The receptors here all came from a man aged 40 to 70 with stage II squamous cell lung carcinoma.

This sequence joins TRBV4-2 and TRBJ1-2; 7 bases are shared with TRBD1. The germline V gene encodes CDR1 LGHNA and CDR2 YNFKEQ. CDR3 length: 14 residues. Trimming removed 6 bases from V and 0 bases from J; junction bases left unmatched: 4. CDR3 bases: TGTGCCAGCAGGAGGGGACAGACTAACTATGGCTACACCTTC. Encoded protein: CASRRGQTNYGYTF.

The chain combines TRBV2 with TRBJ1-4; possible D gene TRBD1, 5 bases. This CDR3 contains 13 residues. Trimming stripped 3 bases from V and 8 bases from J, with 10 bases between. The V gene's germline CDR1 is SNHLY and CDR2 FYNNEI. CDR3 bases: TGTGCCAGCAGTGATTCCCGGGGGGAAAAACTGTTTTTT. Protein sequence: CASSDSRGEKLFF.

V gene TRBV28 combines with J gene TRBJ2-3; the match to TRBD1 covers 8 bases. Germline V gene data show CDR1 as MDHEN and CDR2 as SYDVKM. V lost 5 bases, J lost 9 bases, and 4 bases stayed unmatched. This CDR3 comprises 12 residues. CDR3 in amino acids: CASSVAGGTQYF. CDR3 DNA: TGTGCCAGCAGTGTTGCAGGGGGCACGCAGTATTTT.

The rearrangement uses TRBV5-4 and TRBJ1-2; TRBD1 agrees at 12 bases. Germline-derived CDR1 and CDR2 are SGHNT and YYREEE (reference sequence). Germline trimming cut 2 bases from V and 7 bases from J; bases unmatched to any gene: 6. This CDR3 spans 15 amino acids. Here the CDR3 reads CASSFGDRGLLGYTF. In nucleotides, the CDR3 is TGTGCCAGCAGCTTTGGGGACAGGGGGCTTCTTGGCTACACCTTC.

The CDR3 here is CASSPGGTGTNEKLFF. The CDR3, as DNA: TGCGCCAGCAGCCCCGGGGGAACGGGGACTAATGAAAAACTGTTTTTT. The gene calls are TRBV5-1 and TRBJ1-4; D is perhaps TRBD1 (5 bases). In germline, CDR1 is SGHRS, CDR2 YFSETQ. Trimming shortened V by 4 bases and J by 2 bases, and 15 bases separated the two germline ends. This CDR3 spans 16 amino acids.

The chain is built from TRBV28 and TRBJ1-6, with no clear D. Germline V lookup: CDR1 MDHEN, CDR2 SYDVKM. This CDR3 is 15 amino acids long. Trimming removed 2 bases at V and 9 bases at J, with 14 bases between. CDR3 in amino acids: CASSLVGILGSPLHF. CDR3 in DNA: TGTGCCAGCAGTTTAGTGGGTATACTCGGTTCACCCCTCCACTTT.

The gene calls are TRBV2 and TRBJ2-3; D unresolved. CDR1 SNHLY and CDR2 FYNNEI come from the germline V gene. Trimming took off 2 bases at V and 2 bases at J, with 11 bases between the two ends. The CDR3 length is 15 residues. The CDR3 reads CASSEYTADTDTQYF. The CDR3 DNA is TGTGCCAGCAGTGAATATACCGCCGACACAGATACGCAGTATTTT. The full variable domain, with the rest looked up from reference TRBV2 and TRBJ2-3, is EPEVTQTPSHQVTQMGQEVILRCVPISNHLYFYWYRQILGQKVEFLVSFYNNEISEKSEIFDDQFSVERPDGSNFTLKIRSTKLEDSAMYFCASSEYTADTDTQYFGPGTRLTVL.

The V gene is TRBV7-2, the J gene TRBJ1-5; D is unclear. Germline assignment: CDR1 SGHTA and CDR2 FQGNSA. CDR3 length equals 13 residues. The ends were cut back, 2 bases at V and 2 bases at J, with 4 bases in the middle. The CDR3 is CASSLQGNQPQHF. The CDR3 nucleotides read TGTGCCAGCAGCTTACAGGGCAATCAGCCCCAGCATTTT.

The CDR3 sequence: CASRAGTGYNEQFF. The DNA of the CDR3 is TGCGCCAGCAGGGCCGGGACAGGGTACAATGAGCAGTTCTTC. The rearrangement links TRBV5-1 to TRBJ2-1, with 9 bases aligning to TRBD1. The trim removed 5 bases at V and 4 bases at J, leaving 4 bases unmatched. The CDR3 sequence is 14 residues long. The germline V gene has CDR1 SGHRS and CDR2 YFSETQ.

V and J are TRBV6-5 and TRBJ1-1, with D hard to call. V gave up 6 bases and J gave up 5 bases, with 13 bases separating them. This CDR3 has 13 amino acids. CDR1 is MNHEY, CDR2 SVGAGI, per germline. CDR3 sequence: CASSLRRDTEAFF. CDR3 DNA sequence: TGTGCCAGCAGCCTACGCCGGGATACTGAAGCTTTCTTT.

The gene calls are TRBV7-2 and TRBJ2-3; D remains ambiguous. CDR1 and CDR2 from the germline V gene are SGHTA and FQGNSA. This CDR3 is 14 amino acids long. Trimming stripped 2 bases from V and 2 bases from J, with 8 bases between. CDR3 region: CASSLSRNTDTQYF. DNA for the CDR3: TGTGCCAGCAGCTTATCCAGAAACACAGATACGCAGTATTTT.

The chain carries TRBV25-1 and TRBJ1-4, with unresolved D. Germline lookup yields CDR1 MGHDK and CDR2 SYGVNS. This CDR3 region has 13 residues. Trimming took off 3 bases at V and 3 bases at J, with 5 bases between the two ends. CDR3 region: CASSEDPNEKLFF. The CDR3 bases are TGTGCCAGCAGTGAGGACCCTAATGAAAAACTGTTTTTT. Variable domain in full (rest from reference TRBV25-1 and TRBJ1-4): EADIYQTPRYLVIGTGKKITLECSQTMGHDKMYWYQQDPGMELHLIHYSYGVNSTEKGDLSSESTVSRIRTEHFPLTLESARPSHTSQYLCASSEDPNEKLFFGSGTQLSVL.

The rearrangement uses TRBV18 and TRBJ1-1; perhaps TRBD1 as D (5 bases). Germline values: CDR1 KGHSH, CDR2 LQKENI. V was pared by 6 bases and J by 3 bases, with 23 bases between. The CDR3 extends over 17 amino acids. For the CDR3, the DNA is TGTGCCAGCTCGCTTTACAGACAGAACAAGGCGGACACTGAAGCTTTCTTT. It codes for CASSLYRQNKADTEAFF.

The chain uses TRBV6-1 and TRBJ2-3; 8 bases are shared with TRBD2. This CDR3 has 15 residues. V gave up 6 bases and J gave up 1 base; unmatched junction bases: 6. Germline V gene data show CDR1 as MNHNS and CDR2 as SASEGT. CDR3: CASSALAGGTDTQYF. The CDR3, as DNA: TGTGCCAGCAGCGCGCTAGCGGGTGGCACAGATACGCAGTATTTT.

The chain has TRBV18 and TRBJ1-1, with a tentative D call TRBD1 (5 bases). The CDR3 sequence is 13 residues long. The V and J ends lost 3 bases and 7 bases respectively, with 12 bases between them. Germline V lookup: CDR1 KGHSH, CDR2 LQKENI. The CDR3 protein is CASSPGRGNEAFF. CDR3 DNA sequence: TGTGCCAGCTCACCGGGAAGGGGTAATGAAGCTTTCTTT.

There are a few counts of this clone. CDR3 bases: TGTGCCTGGAGCAACCGGAGAAGCAGGAACTCCTACGAGCAGTACTTC. Translation gives CAWSNRRSRNSYEQYF. This sequence joins TRBV30 and TRBJ2-7; D is unresolved. This CDR3 is built from 16 residues. The V end lost 3 bases, the J end lost 0 bases, and 18 bases lay between the germline ends. CDR1 and CDR2 from the germline V gene are GTSNPN and SVGIG (reference sequence).

The gene calls are TRBV7-9 and TRBJ2-7, with TRBD2 identical over 7 bases. V lost 5 bases to trimming and J lost 6 bases; unmatched junction nucleotides: 10. The CDR3 extends over 14 amino acids. CDR1 is SEHNR and CDR2 is FQNEAQ in the germline V gene (reference sequence). The CDR3 bases are TGTGCCAGCAGCACCCCACTCGGGAGGCCCGAGCAGTACTTC. The encoded protein is CASSTPLGRPEQYF.

The chain combines TRBV30 with TRBJ2-5; D is unclear. V was clipped by 0 bases and J by 6 bases, with 2 bases between them. The CDR3 is 10 amino acids. CDR1 is GTSNPN, CDR2 SVGIG, per germline (reference sequence). The CDR3 DNA reads TGTGCCTGGAGTGTAAAGACCCAGTACTTC. As protein: CAWSVKTQYF.

This clone was seen a few times. CDR3 DNA sequence: TGTGCCAGCAGTACCGGAGGAGGCTACGAGCAGTACTTC. Residues: CASSTGGGYEQYF. The J gene is TRBJ2-7, the V gene TRBV6-1, with D possibly being TRBD2 (5 bases). The CDR3 runs to 13 residues. The V gene lost 5 bases and the J gene lost 3 bases, with 11 bases spanning the gap. In germline, CDR1 is MNHNS, CDR2 SASEGT.

The V gene is TRBV14, the J gene TRBJ1-2; D gene unclear. This CDR3 spans 14 amino acids. Deletions cut 4 bases from V and 7 bases from J, with 16 bases between. Germline V gene sequence: CDR1 SGHDN, CDR2 FVKESK. In DNA, the CDR3 is TGTGCCAGCAGCCGCCTACGGATAGACTCTGGCTACACCTTC. Its protein is CASSRLRIDSGYTF.

The genes are TRBV5-1 and TRBJ2-2; 10 bases match TRBD2. The CDR3 covers 16 residues. The V segment lost 5 bases and the J segment 0 bases; nucleotides outside the gene matches: 4. Germline V gives CDR1 SGHRS, CDR2 YFSETQ. The CDR3 protein is CASRASGGTNTGELFF. Here the CDR3 DNA reads TGCGCCAGCAGGGCTAGCGGGGGAACGAACACCGGGGAGCTGTTTTTT. Full variable domain (outside the CDR3, taken from reference TRBV5-1 and TRBJ2-2): KAGVTQTPRYLIKTRGQQVTLSCSPISGHRSVSWYQQTPGQGLQFLFEYFSETQRNKGNFPGRFSGRQFSNSRSEMNVSTLELGDSALYLCASRASGGTNTGELFFGEGSRLTVL.

This clone appeared a few times. This chain joins TRBV5-6 and TRBJ1-3; D gene uncertain. The CDR3 contains 13 residues. Germline lookup yields CDR1 SGHDT and CDR2 YYEEEE. V lost 0 bases, J lost 8 bases, and 9 bases lay in between. CDR3 sequence (DNA): TGTGCCAGCAGCTTGGGGGCCCAAGACACCATATATTTT. This translates into CASSLGAQDTIYF.

The rearrangement uses TRBV11-2 and TRBJ2-7, with TRBD1 identical over 9 bases. V shed 5 bases, J shed 3 bases, and the junction held 8 bases outside the gene matches. The CDR3 extends over 15 amino acids. Germline V gene sequence: CDR1 SGHAT, CDR2 FQNNGV. CDR3 loop: CASSLARTGVYEQYF. The CDR3 DNA is TGTGCCAGCAGCCTAGCCAGGACAGGGGTCTACGAGCAGTACTTC. Full variable domain (outside the CDR3, taken from reference TRBV11-2 and TRBJ2-7): EAGVAQSPRYKIIEKRQSVAFWCNPISGHATLYWYQQILGQGPKLLIQFQNNGVVDDSQLPKDRFSAERLKGVDSTLKIQPAKLEDSAVYLCASSLARTGVYEQYFGPGTRLTVT.

This chain uses TRBV7-3 with TRBJ1-1; no reliable D call. Trimming took 4 bases from V and 4 from J, leaving 13 bases between them. The CDR3 is 14 amino acids. Per the germline V gene, CDR1 is SGHTA and CDR2 is FQGTGA. The chain's CDR3 is CASSSDPRGTEAFF. CDR3 DNA sequence: TGTGCCAGCAGCTCAGACCCCCGGGGCACTGAAGCTTTCTTT.

This rearrangement joins TRBV28 to TRBJ2-7, with 7 nucleotides matching TRBD1. Trimming took 3 bases from V and 2 from J; bases not matched to a gene: 1. The CDR3 consists of 13 residues. From germline, CDR1 is MDHEN and CDR2 SYDVKM. The CDR3 protein is CASSFQGAYEQYF. The CDR3 DNA reads as TGTGCCAGCAGTTTCCAGGGGGCCTACGAGCAGTACTTC.

The rearrangement joins TRBV5-4 to TRBJ2-2; D may be TRBD2 (7 bases). Germline loops: CDR1 SGHNT, CDR2 YYREEE (reference sequence). Trimming removed 4 bases from V and 10 bases from J, with 20 bases in between. This CDR3 has 15 amino acids. In nucleotides, the CDR3 is TGTGCCAGCAGCCCCGGGGGAGGGGGACCGGAGGAGCTGTTTTTT. This translates into CASSPGGGGPEELFF.

This clone was counted between two and nine times. J is TRBJ2-1 and V is TRBV11-2, with D perhaps TRBD2 (6 bases). In germline, CDR1 is SGHAT, CDR2 FQNNGV. Trimming stripped 6 bases from V and 11 bases from J, with 23 bases between. The CDR3 covers 15 residues. The CDR3 spells CASRPIAARKSKQFF. In DNA form, the CDR3 reads TGTGCCAGCAGACCGATAGCGGCCCGAAAGTCGAAGCAGTTCTTC.